The 25 T cell receptor beta chains in this list originate from one sample, sequenced in a study of OX40 agonist ivuxolimab in advanced cancers. Some clones are missing from TCRdb's copy, which holds only in-frame ones; the method was immunoSEQ multiplex PCR. The profile shows about 70,000 clones, roughly 89% of them singletons. The specimen comprised CD4+ or CD8+ T cells sorted from blood, sampled in a trial of the OX40 agonist ivuxolimab. The receptors shown here come from an adult with an advanced solid tumor such as melanoma, head and neck, liver or kidney cancer.

This rearrangement joins TRBV9 to TRBJ2-3, with D uncertain. CDR1 is SGDLS, CDR2 YYNGEE, per germline. V was trimmed by 3 bases and J by 4 bases, leaving 6 bases between them. The CDR3 covers 12 residues. The chain's CDR3 is CASSALADTQYF. DNA for the CDR3: TGTGCCAGCAGCGCCCTCGCAGATACGCAGTATTTT.

The V call is TRBV9, the J call TRBJ1-4, with TRBD1 matching 7 bases. This CDR3 has 16 amino acids. CDR1 and CDR2 from the germline V gene are SGDLS and YYNGEE. With 0 bases clipped from V and 7 bases from J, the junction kept 9 bases outside the gene matches. The CDR3: CASSVVYKGAGEKLFF. CDR3 in DNA: TGTGCCAGCAGCGTAGTGTATAAGGGGGCAGGTGAAAAACTGTTTTTT.

The chain combines TRBV9 with TRBJ2-5; TRBD1 aligns across 10 bases. The V and J ends lost 0 bases and 4 bases, in that order; junction bases with no gene match: 12. CDR1 and CDR2 (germline): SGDLS, YYNGEE. The length of the CDR3 is 18 residues. The CDR3 sequence is CASSVAPMTGGLGETQYF. CDR3 bases: TGTGCCAGCAGCGTAGCACCGATGACAGGGGGCTTAGGAGAGACCCAGTACTTC. The variable domain in full, with the rest retrieved from reference TRBV9 and TRBJ2-5, is DSGVTQTPKHLITATGQRVTLRCSPRSGDLSVYWYQQSLDQGLQFLIQYYNGEERAKGNILERFSAQQFPDLHSELNLSSLELGDSALYFCASSVAPMTGGLGETQYFGPGTRLLVL.

The chain employs TRBV7-3 and TRBJ2-6, with 11 bases matching TRBD1. The germline V gene has CDR1 SGHTA and CDR2 FQGTGA. This CDR3 has 19 amino acids. The ends lost 5 bases at V and 4 bases at J; junction bases unmatched: 13. The CDR3 here is CASSPRFGTGGTGANVLTF. CDR3 sequence (DNA): TGTGCCAGCAGCCCCCGCTTCGGGACAGGGGGAACAGGGGCCAACGTCCTGACTTTC.

V is TRBV15 and J is TRBJ2-6, with D unclear. Germline CDR1 LNHNV, CDR2 YYDKDF (reference sequence). The germline V and J ends were trimmed by 0 bases and 1 base, with 1 base remaining between them. The CDR3 contains 14 residues. The CDR3 bases are TGTGCCACCAGCAGAGAGTCTGGGGCCAACGTCCTGACTTTC. The encoded protein is CATSRESGANVLTF.

This clone appeared once. This sequence joins TRBV13 and TRBJ1-1, with D possibly matching TRBD1 (6 bases). Germline V gene lookup returns CDR1 PRHDT and CDR2 FYEKMQ (reference sequence). The CDR3 is 12 amino acids. V gave up 0 bases and J gave up 11 bases, with 10 bases separating them. The CDR3 loop is CASSLGPGGAFF. The DNA for the CDR3 is TGTGCCAGCAGCTTAGGCCCCGGGGGCGCTTTCTTT.

This rearrangement joins TRBV18 to TRBJ2-7; D is ambiguous. This CDR3 is 12 amino acids long. Per the germline V gene, CDR1 is KGHSH and CDR2 is LQKENI. Trimming left V 3 bases short and J 11 bases short, with 14 bases between. The CDR3 coding sequence is TGTGCCAGCTCACCCGAGGACGTGGGCAAGTACTTC. Residues: CASSPEDVGKYF.

The count of this clone is one. The gene calls are TRBV28 and TRBJ2-3; no clear D. The V end was cut by 5 bases, the J end by 4 bases, with 10 bases between. The CDR3 is made up of 13 amino acids. From germline, CDR1 is MDHEN and CDR2 SYDVKM. CDR3 sequence: CASSPPPPDTQYF. CDR3 DNA sequence: TGTGCCAGCAGTCCCCCCCCGCCAGATACGCAGTATTTT.

The chain recombines TRBV10-3 with TRBJ2-7; 7 nucleotides match TRBD1. This CDR3 region has 11 residues. V shed 4 bases, J shed 7 bases, and the junction held 1 base outside the gene matches. Germline CDR1 reads ENHRY; CDR2 reads SYGVKD. This CDR3 reads CAISATGEQYF. CDR3 nucleotide sequence: TGTGCCATCAGTGCGACAGGGGAGCAGTACTTC.

The chain links TRBV15 to TRBJ1-1; the D is unclear. Trimming removed 0 bases from V and 0 bases from J, with 14 bases in between. The germline V gene encodes CDR1 LNHNV and CDR2 YYDKDF (reference sequence). CDR3 length equals 17 residues. The CDR3 sequence: CATSRDLGSQMNTEAFF. DNA for the CDR3: TGTGCCACCAGCAGAGATCTAGGCTCCCAGATGAACACTGAAGCTTTCTTT.

As to this clone: The junction differs from germline at one of its ends, possibly a read error. This chain links TRBV6-5 with TRBJ1-1, with no clear D. Germline V gene lookup returns CDR1 MNHEY and CDR2 SVGAGI. The CDR3 has 13 residues. In nucleotides, the CDR3 is TGCGCCAGCAGTGAGTCTCTCCGAAGAGGCGCTTTCTTT. Encoded protein: CASSESLRRGAFF.

This chain joins TRBV5-1 and TRBJ1-2; D is undetermined. CDR1 is SGHRS and CDR2 is YFSETQ in the germline V gene. V shed 4 bases and J shed 4 bases, with 20 bases lying between them. The CDR3 spans 16 residues. The CDR3 loop reads CASSTSHPNPLYGYTF. DNA for the CDR3: TGCGCCAGCAGCACTTCCCACCCCAATCCCCTCTATGGCTACACCTTC.

This clone occurred once. The chain uses TRBV18 and TRBJ2-3, with D perhaps matching TRBD2 (7 bases). The length of the CDR3 is 15 residues. V lost 6 bases, J lost 3 bases, and 16 bases lay in between. Germline-derived CDR1 and CDR2 are KGHSH and LQKENI. In nucleotides, the CDR3 is TGTGCCAGCTCGAGGGCGGGGGACAAAACAGATACGCAGTATTTT. It is translated as CASSRAGDKTDTQYF.

This clone was recorded once. V gene TRBV11-2 combines with J gene TRBJ2-1; 10 nucleotides line up with TRBD2. The length of the CDR3 is 13 residues. J gave up 15 bases and V 4 bases, and 9 bases lay outside the gene matches. Per the germline V gene, CDR1 is SGHAT and CDR2 is FQNNGV. The CDR3 bases are TGTGCCAGCAGCTCTCAACAACTAGCGGGGCTGTTCTTC. It encodes CASSSQQLAGLFF.

V and J are TRBV4-1 and TRBJ1-1; TRBD1 aligns across 7 bases. Germline CDR1 and CDR2: MGHRA and YSYEKL. CDR3 length: 15 residues. J was trimmed by 1 base and V by 4 bases; bases with no gene match: 6. CDR3 amino acids: CASSRGGQKNTEAFF. CDR3 sequence (DNA): TGCGCCAGCAGCCGAGGGGGACAGAAGAACACTGAAGCTTTCTTT.

The chain is built from TRBV5-4 and TRBJ2-7; a possible D gene is TRBD1 (5 bases). V lost 4 bases and J lost 1, with 15 bases in between. CDR1 and CDR2 (germline): SGHNT, YYREEE (reference sequence). The CDR3 has 15 residues. This CDR3 reads CASSLLTAGSYEQYF. The CDR3 DNA sequence: TGTGCCAGCAGCCTGCTGACAGCTGGTTCCTACGAGCAGTACTTC.

The chain employs TRBV28 and TRBJ2-5; D not resolved. With 5 bases removed from V and 5 bases from J, the gap between germline ends came to 15 bases. The CDR3 contains 14 residues. Germline-derived CDR1 and CDR2 are MDHEN and SYDVKM. In DNA, the CDR3 is TGTGCCAGCAGTCCCCCTGGGGTGGACGAGACCCAGTACTTC. The encoded protein is CASSPPGVDETQYF.

The chain is built from TRBV7-2 and TRBJ1-2; D perhaps matches TRBD1 (5 bases). Trimming left V 2 bases short and J 7 bases short, with 14 bases between. The CDR3 is made up of 14 amino acids. The V gene's germline CDR1 is SGHTA and CDR2 FQGNSA. The CDR3 nucleotides are TGTGCCAGCAGCTTAATTGACGGGGGGTCTGGCTACACCTTC. Translating gives CASSLIDGGSGYTF.

V usage is TRBV19 and J usage is TRBJ1-3, with D uncertain. Germline values: CDR1 LNHDA, CDR2 SQIVND (reference sequence). The CDR3 sequence is 17 residues long. V was pared by 9 bases and J by 0 bases, with 21 bases between. The CDR3 region is CASSETIAAYSGNTIYF. The CDR3 bases are TGTGCCAGCTCCGAAACAATAGCGGCCTACTCTGGAAACACCATATATTTT.

V gene TRBV4-1 combines with J gene TRBJ1-2; 8 bases line up with TRBD1. CDR3 length equals 13 residues. V lost 6 bases to trimming and J lost 5 bases; unmatched junction nucleotides: 5. The germline V gene encodes CDR1 MGHRA and CDR2 YSYEKL. For the CDR3, the DNA is TGCGCCAGCAGGGACAGGGATAGGTATGGCTACACCTTC. Translating it yields CASRDRDRYGYTF.

The CDR3 here is CGAGRGISYEQYF. CDR3 nucleotide sequence: TGCGGTGCGGGCAGGGGCATATCCTACGAGCAGTACTTC. The chain joins TRBV29-1 to TRBJ2-7; D perhaps matches TRBD1 (6 bases). Germline V CDR1 and CDR2: SQVTM, ANQGSEA. The CDR3 is 13 residues long.

The chain is built from TRBV30 and TRBJ1-2, with D unresolved. Germline CDR1 GTSNPN, CDR2 SVGIG (reference sequence). V shed 8 bases and J shed 3 bases, with 13 bases lying between them. The CDR3 spans 12 residues. The CDR3 bases are TGTGCCCTACGCTTGGAGGACTATGGCTACACCTTC. It is translated as CALRLEDYGYTF.

V gene TRBV19 combines with J gene TRBJ1-2; D gene uncertain. This CDR3 has 14 amino acids. With 3 bases removed from V and 2 bases from J, the gap between germline ends came to 10 bases. In germline, CDR1 is LNHDA, CDR2 SQIVND (reference sequence). The CDR3 region has the DNA TGTGCCAGTAGTATCAATAAGCTGAACTATGGCTACACCTTC. It translates to CASSINKLNYGYTF.

The chain is built from TRBV5-1 and TRBJ2-3; 10 nucleotides align to TRBD2. J gave up 2 bases and V 5 bases, and 8 bases lay outside the gene matches. Germline V gene data show CDR1 as SGHRS and CDR2 as YFSETQ. CDR3 length: 16 amino acids. The CDR3 DNA reads TGCGCCAGCAGACGTCAAGCGGGGGGGTCCACAGATACGCAGTATTTT. Translating it yields CASRRQAGGSTDTQYF.

The chain carries TRBV28 and TRBJ1-6; the D gene is possibly TRBD1 (5 bases). Germline V CDR1 and CDR2: MDHEN, SYDVKM. The V end was cut by 3 bases, the J end by 5 bases, with 17 bases between. This CDR3 has 17 amino acids. CDR3 amino acids: CASSFPTSGADNSPLHF. The CDR3 coding sequence is TGTGCCAGCAGTTTCCCCACCAGCGGGGCAGATAATTCACCCCTCCACTTT.